These 17 T cell receptor beta chains originate from one sample sequenced in a study of blood T cell repertoires in COVID-19. Clones were read by immunoSEQ multiplex PCR, and TCRdb kept only the in-frame ones, dropping some. Here the sample spans approximately 100,000 clones, approximately 93% being singletons. The source material was peripheral blood. Every receptor here comes from a man between 60 and 70 years old with acute or convalescent COVID-19.

The chain combines TRBV7-9 with TRBJ2-1, with no clear D. Germline CDR1 is SEHNR and CDR2 is FQNEAQ (reference sequence). The CDR3 loop spans 14 amino acids. The V end lost 3 bases, the J end lost 9 bases, and 15 bases lay between the germline ends. CDR3 sequence: CASSFNSLDPEQFF. The DNA for the CDR3 is TGTGCCAGCAGCTTCAACTCTCTAGACCCTGAGCAGTTCTTC.

The J gene is TRBJ1-3, the V gene TRBV4-2, with 10 positions matching TRBD1. CDR1 and CDR2 from the germline V gene are LGHNA and YNFKEQ. The CDR3 sequence is 19 residues long. V trimming: 1 base; J trimming: 0 bases; junction bases outside the gene matches: 9. Written as DNA, the CDR3 is TGTGCCAGCAGCCAAGTCGTGAGGGACAGGGGAATCTCTGGAAACACCATATATTTT. Protein: CASSQVVRDRGISGNTIYF.

The V call is TRBV9, the J call TRBJ1-1, with D unresolved. Germline V lookup: CDR1 SGDLS, CDR2 YYNGEE. Deletions cut 0 bases from V and 2 bases from J, with 11 bases between. The CDR3 covers 15 residues. The CDR3 here is CASSVASGINTEAFF. In DNA form, the CDR3 reads TGTGCCAGCAGCGTAGCGTCGGGAATCAACACTGAAGCTTTCTTT.

The chain uses TRBV3-1 (or the pseudogene TRBV3-2) and TRBJ2-4; D is unclear. V dropped 2 bases and J dropped 8 bases, with 10 bases sitting between them. Germline V CDR1 and CDR2: LGHDT, YNNKEL (reference sequence). CDR3 length: 13 amino acids. CDR3 bases: TGTGCCAGCAGCCAAATTCCTTCGGACATTCAGTACTTC. Its translation: CASSQIPSDIQYF.

The rearrangement links TRBV9 to TRBJ2-5; D possibly corresponds to TRBD1 (6 bases). The CDR3 extends over 13 amino acids. V lost 3 bases to trimming and J lost 5 bases, with 11 bases between them. The germline V gene has CDR1 SGDLS and CDR2 YYNGEE. Here the CDR3 DNA reads TGTGCCAGCAGCGAACAGGGTTCGGAGACCCAGTACTTC. It yields the protein CASSEQGSETQYF.

The chain is built from TRBV3-1 (or the pseudogene TRBV3-2) and TRBJ2-1; TRBD2 aligns across 10 bases. The CDR3 totals 18 residues. CDR1 is LGHDT, CDR2 YNNKEL, per germline (reference sequence). V was pared by 5 bases and J by 2 bases, with 12 bases of the junction left unmatched. CDR3 sequence (DNA): TGTGCCAGCAGCAGTAACTCGACTAGCGGGTTCCCCTACAATGAGCAGTTCTTC. Its protein product is CASSSNSTSGFPYNEQFF.

The genes are TRBV7-9 and TRBJ2-1; 12 bases agree with TRBD2. This CDR3 is 14 amino acids long. Germline CDR1 and CDR2: SEHNR and FQNEAQ (reference sequence). Trimming took 5 bases from V and 8 from J; bases not matched to a gene: 4. CDR3 DNA: TGTGCCAGCAGCCGACTAGCGGGGGCCCATGAGCAGTTCTTC. Amino acid sequence: CASSRLAGAHEQFF.

To note about this clone: Other nucleotide sequences from this sample produce the same CDR3. J is TRBJ1-1 and V is TRBV7-3; D remains ambiguous. This CDR3 region has 13 residues. V lost 3 bases and J lost 1, with 6 bases in between. Germline CDR1 and CDR2: SGHTA and FQGTGA. The CDR3 DNA reads as TGTGCCAGCAGCTTTTCGGGGAACACTGAAGCTTTCTTT. This gives the protein CASSFSGNTEAFF.

The rearrangement uses TRBV27 and TRBJ2-3, with 7 bases lining up with TRBD2. V shed 4 bases and J 3 bases; nucleotides not matched to a gene: 7. The CDR3 contains 15 residues. The germline V gene encodes CDR1 MNHEY and CDR2 SMNVEV (reference sequence). The CDR3 coding sequence is TGTGCCAGCAGTTATGGTGGGAGGGCGACAGATACGCAGTATTTT. Protein product: CASSYGGRATDTQYF.

This clone was picked up one time. The V call is TRBV29-1, the J call TRBJ2-2, with 8 nucleotides matching TRBD1. This CDR3 has 14 amino acids. The V and J ends lost 5 bases and 6 bases, in that order; junction bases with no gene match: 8. Germline CDR1 SQVTM, CDR2 ANQGSEA. The CDR3 coding sequence is TGCAGCGTTAAGGGGGCGACAGGGGCCGGGGAGCTGTTTTTT. Translated, it gives CSVKGATGAGELFF.

The chain joins TRBV7-9 to TRBJ2-1; no firm D call. This CDR3 has 13 amino acids. In germline, CDR1 is SEHNR, CDR2 FQNEAQ (reference sequence). V shed 1 base and J shed 10 bases, with 11 bases lying between them. The CDR3 reads CASSLVPAAEQFF. The CDR3 coding sequence is TGTGCCAGCAGCTTAGTACCCGCGGCGGAGCAGTTCTTC.

Note on this clone: Other DNA sequences in the same sample also yield this CDR3. The genes are TRBV28 and TRBJ1-2, with 9 bases matching TRBD1. The trim removed 6 bases at V and 8 bases at J, leaving 4 bases unmatched. This CDR3 is 12 amino acids long. Germline V gene lookup returns CDR1 MDHEN and CDR2 SYDVKM. CDR3 bases: TGTGCCAGCAGGGGACAGGGCCCGGGCTACACCTTC. This encodes CASRGQGPGYTF.

V is TRBV4-1 and J is TRBJ1-1; perhaps TRBD1 as D (6 bases). CDR3 length: 13 amino acids. Trimming left V 4 bases short and J 8 bases short, with 14 bases between. Germline V CDR1 and CDR2: MGHRA, YSYEKL. The CDR3 sequence: CASSPSGGPEAFF. Here the CDR3 DNA reads TGCGCCAGCAGCCCCTCGGGGGGCCCCGAAGCTTTCTTT.

J is TRBJ2-1 and V is TRBV28; 7 bases are shared with TRBD2. V shed 5 bases and J 2 bases; nucleotides not matched to a gene: 15. The CDR3 has 18 amino acids. Germline CDR1 reads MDHEN; CDR2 reads SYDVKM. The CDR3 coding sequence is TGTGCCAGCAGTCCACCATCCGGCCTTGCGGGAGCCTACAATGAGCAGTTCTTC. It encodes CASSPPSGLAGAYNEQFF. Filled out from reference TRBV28 and TRBJ2-1, the complete variable domain reads DVKVTQSSRYLVKRTGEKVFLECVQDMDHENMFWYRQDPGLGLRLIYFSYDVKMKEKGDIPEGYSVSREKKERFSLILESASTNQTSMYLCASSPPSGLAGAYNEQFFGPGTRLTVL.

The chain joins TRBV6-6 to TRBJ1-2; maybe TRBD1 (5 bases). Per the germline V gene, CDR1 is MNHNY and CDR2 is SVGAGI (reference sequence). The CDR3 spans 12 residues. The V and J ends lost 6 bases and 7 bases respectively, with 12 bases between them. The CDR3 reads CASRLQEGGYTF. CDR3 in DNA: TGTGCCAGCAGATTACAGGAGGGTGGCTACACCTTC.

The V and J genes are TRBV5-1 and TRBJ1-4; 7 nucleotides agree with TRBD1. Germline assignment: CDR1 SGHRS and CDR2 YFSETQ. This CDR3 contains 18 residues. Losses at the gene ends were 3 bases for V and 0 bases for J; bases not matched to a gene: 11. The CDR3 sequence: CASSSRDSEIATNEKLFF. CDR3 nucleotide sequence: TGCGCCAGCAGCTCCCGGGACAGCGAAATTGCAACTAATGAAAAACTGTTTTTT.

There are a few counts of this clone. This sequence joins TRBV11-1 and TRBJ2-7; 9 positions agree with TRBD2. The CDR3 extends over 15 amino acids. Germline CDR1 and CDR2: SGHAT and FQDESV (reference sequence). J gave up 5 bases and V 2 bases, and 7 bases lay outside the gene matches. The CDR3 loop reads CASSLYGSGSHEQYF. The DNA of the CDR3 is TGTGCCAGCAGCTTATATGGTAGCGGGAGCCACGAGCAGTACTTC.